The sequence of this T cell receptor (beta chain) was determined in a study of cytomegalovirus exposure and HLA in healthy donors. Germline V CDR1 and CDR2: MDHEN, SYDVKM. This CDR3 spans 17 amino acids. V trimming: 5 bases; J trimming: 4 bases; junction bases outside the gene matches: 14. 13 Jbeta primers and 60 Vbeta primers were used for the PCR. Assay used: immunoSEQ multiplex PCR; TCRdb lists only in-frame clones, some missing. This sample has tens of thousands of clones, with over 65% found just once. This chain uses TRBV28 with TRBJ1-2; 9 positions match TRBD1. The sequencing input was PBMCs. The sequence derives from a man aged 50 to 59 in good health and CMV-seronegative. The chain's CDR3 is CASSEDGWDRAGYGYTF. For the CDR3, the DNA is TGTGCCAGCAGTGAGGACGGATGGGACAGGGCAGGCTATGGCTACACCTTC.